Listed below are T cell receptor beta chains from one sample, sequenced in a study of T cell responses to AZD1222 COVID-19 vaccine. Some clones are missing from TCRdb's copy, which holds only in-frame ones; the method was immunoSEQ multiplex PCR. The sample consists of approximately 160,000 clones, approximately 90% of them appearing once. The sample was peripheral blood, taken on day 0 of AZD1222 vaccination. The receptors here all came from an adult in good health. Both conserved end residues are part of each CDR3. A D gene is named only where the DNA matches it firmly. Size is stated for part of the rows, as once, few or many counts, or as a class when the clone is expanded.

D gene,clone size,J gene,V gene,CDR3 protein,CDR3 DNA
.,.,TRBJ2-7,TRBV18,CASSPAGYYEQYF,TGTGCCAGCTCACCAGCAGGATACTACGAGCAGTACTTC
TRBD1,.,TRBJ2-5,TRBV5-4,CASSLAPETGGGKTQYF,TGTGCCAGCAGCTTGGCTCCCGAGACAGGGGGCGGAAAGACCCAGTACTTC
TRBD2,.,TRBJ2-7,TRBV5-1,CASSQRAGGQVQYF,TGCGCCAGCAGCCAACGGGCGGGAGGGCAGGTGCAGTACTTC
.,.,TRBJ2-1,TRBV19,CASSDSSRGSEQFF,TGTGCCAGTAGTGACTCCTCCCGGGGTAGTGAGCAGTTCTTC
TRBD2,.,TRBJ2-1,TRBV7-3,CASSFSGPSSYNEQFF,TGTGCCAGCAGCTTTAGCGGGCCAAGCTCCTACAATGAGCAGTTCTTC
TRBD2,once,TRBJ2-1,TRBV24-1,CATSGTGTSFYNEQFF,TGTGCCACCAGTGGCACCGGGACTAGCTTTTACAATGAGCAGTTCTTC
.,.,TRBJ2-2,TRBV5-1,CASIVDGNGAGELFF,TGCGCCAGCATAGTCGACGGGAATGGGGCCGGGGAGCTGTTTTTT
.,few,TRBJ2-5,TRBV2,CASTAGVETQYF,TGTGCCAGCACTGCCGGGGTTGAGACCCAGTACTTC
.,.,TRBJ2-1,TRBV12-3/TRBV12-4,CASSSGHYEQFF,TGTGCCAGCAGTTCGGGACACTACGAGCAGTTCTTC
.,few,TRBJ1-1,TRBV7-3,CASSLEGAGTEAFF,TGTGCCAGCAGCTTAGAAGGGGCAGGGACTGAAGCTTTCTTT
.,.,TRBJ1-1,TRBV6-2/TRBV6-3,CASSSQGRNTEAFF,TGTGCCAGCAGTTCTCAGGGCCGGAACACTGAAGCTTTCTTT
.,.,TRBJ1-6,TRBV9,CASSVDSENSPLHF,TGTGCCAGCAGCGTAGACAGCGAGAATTCACCCCTCCACTTT
.,.,TRBJ2-2,TRBV10-3,CAISEYLAGELFF,TGTGCCATCAGTGAGTACCTGGCCGGGGAGCTGTTTTTT
.,.,TRBJ2-1,TRBV6-1,CASSAAQGFHNEQFF,TGTGCCAGCAGTGCAGCTCAGGGCTTCCACAATGAGCAGTTCTTC
TRBD1,.,TRBJ1-5,TRBV3-1/TRBV3-2,CASSQYLQGAGGQPQHF,TGTGCCAGCAGCCAATACTTACAGGGGGCCGGGGGTCAGCCCCAGCATTTT
.,.,TRBJ2-3,TRBV2,CASSGSGDTQYF,TGTGCCAGCAGCGGGTCCGGAGATACGCAGTATTTT
.,.,TRBJ2-7,TRBV30,CAWNLRDTSYEQYF,TGTGCCTGGAATTTGAGGGACACTTCCTACGAGCAGTACTTC
TRBD2,.,TRBJ2-2,TRBV24-1,CATSDPGTKDTGELFF,TGTGCCACCAGTGATCCCGGGACTAAAGACACCGGGGAGCTGTTTTTT
.,.,TRBJ2-3,TRBV19,CASSSGGTDTQYF,TGTGCCAGTAGCTCAGGGGGCACAGATACGCAGTATTTT
.,.,TRBJ2-7,TRBV27,CASSSRQVGEQYF,TGTGCCAGCAGTTCTCGACAGGTCGGCGAGCAGTACTTC
.,few,TRBJ2-2,TRBV19,CASSSQNTGELFF,TGTGCCAGTAGTAGCCAGAACACCGGGGAGCTGTTTTTT
TRBD1,.,TRBJ1-1,TRBV10-1,CASSLGQMNTEAFF,TGCGCCAGCAGTTTGGGACAGATGAACACTGAAGCTTTCTTT
.,.,TRBJ2-5,TRBV24-1,CATSVGGIQETQYF,TGTGCCACCAGTGTAGGTGGGATTCAAGAGACCCAGTACTTC
TRBD1,.,TRBJ1-5,TRBV3-1/TRBV3-2,CASSPAGGPQHF,TGTGCCAGCAGCCCCGCAGGGGGCCCCCAGCATTTT
TRBD2,.,TRBJ2-1,TRBV5-1,CASSGGSNNEQFF,TGCGCCAGCAGCGGCGGGAGTAACAATGAGCAGTTCTTC
.,.,TRBJ2-5,TRBV7-8,CASSPPPGRETQYF,TGTGCCAGCAGCCCTCCGCCGGGGAGGGAGACCCAGTACTTC